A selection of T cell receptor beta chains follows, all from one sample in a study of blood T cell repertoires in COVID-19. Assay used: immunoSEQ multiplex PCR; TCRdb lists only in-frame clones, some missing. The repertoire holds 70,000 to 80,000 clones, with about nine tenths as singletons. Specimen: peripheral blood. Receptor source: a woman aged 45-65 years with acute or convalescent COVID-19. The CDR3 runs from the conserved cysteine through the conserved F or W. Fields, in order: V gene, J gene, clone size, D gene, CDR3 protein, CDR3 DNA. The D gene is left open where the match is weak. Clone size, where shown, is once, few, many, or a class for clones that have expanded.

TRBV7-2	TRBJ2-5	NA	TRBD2	CASSISGSGETQYF	TGTGCCAGCAGCATTAGCGGGAGTGGCGAGACCCAGTACTTC
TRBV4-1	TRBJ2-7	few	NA	CASSQDPDRTSYEQYF	TGCGCCAGCAGCCAAGATCCCGACAGGACCTCCTACGAGCAGTACTTC
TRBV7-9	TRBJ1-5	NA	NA	CASSLADGFGPQHF	TGTGCCAGCAGCTTAGCCGACGGGTTCGGGCCCCAGCATTTT
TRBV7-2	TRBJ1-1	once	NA	CASSLTLGPWGNTEAFF	TGTGCCAGCAGCTTAACATTGGGGCCTTGGGGGAACACTGAAGCTTTCTTT
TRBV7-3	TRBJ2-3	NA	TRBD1	CASRTTGGTDTQYF	TGTGCCAGCAGGACGACAGGGGGCACAGATACGCAGTATTTT
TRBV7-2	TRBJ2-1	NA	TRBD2	CASGIRGSGGAQPPFEQFF	TGTGCCAGCGGTATTCGAGGTAGCGGGGGGGCCCAACCTCCTTTTGAGCAGTTCTTC
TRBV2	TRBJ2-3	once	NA	CASSRRTVLSTDTQYF	TGTGCCAGCAGTCGCCGGACAGTACTAAGCACAGATACGCAGTATTTT
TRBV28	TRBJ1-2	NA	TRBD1	CASSPLVQGNSYGYTF	TGTGCCAGCAGTCCCCTTGTACAGGGGAACTCTTATGGCTACACCTTC
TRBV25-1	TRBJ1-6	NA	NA	CASSETSGHRNSPLHF	TGTGCCAGCAGTGAAACCTCGGGACACCGAAATTCACCCCTCCACTTT
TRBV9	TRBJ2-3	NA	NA	CASSAGGYTDTQYF	TGTGCCAGCAGCGCTGGGGGGTACACAGATACGCAGTATTTT